This paragraph reports one T cell receptor (beta chain). This sample stems from a study of cytotoxic CD8 clonotypes in ibrutinib-treated CLL. The CDR3 is 16 residues long. V was clipped by 4 bases and J by 6 bases; unmatched bases: 14. Germline V gives CDR1 MNHEY, CDR2 SMNVEV (reference sequence). The repertoire was sequenced with immunoSEQ multiplex PCR; TCRdb's copy has only in-frame clones and lacks some. The sample contains some 130,000 clones, 84% of which appear only once. Specimen: PBMCs, collected after 24 months of ibrutinib treatment. The rearrangement links TRBV27 to TRBJ2-5; 7 bases fit TRBD1. The TCR sequence derives from a human donor with chronic lymphocytic leukemia. The CDR3 coding sequence is TGTGCCAGCAGTTCTTCACAGGGGTCCGGGGTGAAGACCCAGTACTTC. Translating gives CASSSSQGSGVKTQYF.